The entry below describes one T cell receptor (beta chain). Its specificity is unknown. The study sampled nominally healthy donors, though unrecorded immune exposures were likely. These data come from a study of cytomegalovirus exposure and HLA in healthy donors. Study conclusions and caveats: In vitro experiments confirmed that three CMV-associated chains were specific for CMV antigens. TCR beta chain V- and J-gene trimming was linked, in a later analysis, to a missense variant in DCLRE1C.

A multiplex PCR was run with 60 Vbeta primers and 13 Jbeta primers. The assay was immunoSEQ multiplex PCR, and TCRdb's table has in-frame clones only and misses some. The sample has more than 150,000 clones; about four fifths are singletons. V was pared by 1 base and J by 8 bases, with 6 bases of the junction left unmatched. This CDR3 comprises 15 residues. CDR1 LNHNV and CDR2 YYDKDF come from the germline V gene (reference sequence). The receptor's source is a boy between 2 and 10 years old in good health and CMV-seronegative. This chain uses TRBV15 with TRBJ2-2; TRBD1 agrees at 8 bases. The sample comprised PBMCs. The CDR3 reads CATSRGAGGAGELFF. For the CDR3, the DNA is TGTGCCACCAGCAGAGGAGCAGGGGGCGCGGGGGAGCTGTTTTTT.